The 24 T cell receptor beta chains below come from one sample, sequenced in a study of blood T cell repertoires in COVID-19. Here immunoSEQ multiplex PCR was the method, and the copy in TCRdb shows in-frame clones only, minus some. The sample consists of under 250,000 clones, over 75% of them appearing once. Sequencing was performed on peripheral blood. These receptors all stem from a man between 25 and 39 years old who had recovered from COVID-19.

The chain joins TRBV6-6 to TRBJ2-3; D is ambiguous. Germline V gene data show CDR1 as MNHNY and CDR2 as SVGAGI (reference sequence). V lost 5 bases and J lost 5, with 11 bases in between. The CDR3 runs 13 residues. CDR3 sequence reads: CASSLLDRDTQYF. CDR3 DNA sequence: TGTGCCAGCAGTCTCCTAGATAGAGATACGCAGTATTTT.

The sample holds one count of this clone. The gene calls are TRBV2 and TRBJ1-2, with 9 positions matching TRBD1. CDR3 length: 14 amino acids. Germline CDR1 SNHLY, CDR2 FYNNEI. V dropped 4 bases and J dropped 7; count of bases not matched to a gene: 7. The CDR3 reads CASSGWTGVGGYTF. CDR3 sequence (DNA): TGTGCCAGCAGTGGATGGACAGGGGTGGGTGGCTACACCTTC.

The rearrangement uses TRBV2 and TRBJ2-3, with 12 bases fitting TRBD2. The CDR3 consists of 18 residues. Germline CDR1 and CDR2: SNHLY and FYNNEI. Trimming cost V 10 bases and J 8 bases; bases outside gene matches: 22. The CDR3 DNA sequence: TGTGCCATAAAAGTGACTAGCGGGGGAGATAAAGCCACGTTTACGCAGTATTTT. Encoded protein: CAIKVTSGGDKATFTQYF.

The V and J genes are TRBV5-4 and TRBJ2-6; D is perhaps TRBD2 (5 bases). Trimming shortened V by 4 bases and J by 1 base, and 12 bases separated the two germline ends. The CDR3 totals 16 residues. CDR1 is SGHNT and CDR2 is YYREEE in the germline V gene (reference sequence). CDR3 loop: CASSPPRGSGANVLTF. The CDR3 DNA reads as TGTGCCAGCAGCCCCCCCCGCGGGTCTGGGGCCAACGTCCTGACTTTC.

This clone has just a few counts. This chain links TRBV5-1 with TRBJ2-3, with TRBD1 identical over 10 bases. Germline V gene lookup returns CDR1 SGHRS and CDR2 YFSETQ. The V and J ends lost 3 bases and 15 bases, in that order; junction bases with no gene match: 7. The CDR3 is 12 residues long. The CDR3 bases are TGCGCCAGCAGCTGGGACAGGGGTACCGAATATTTT. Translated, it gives CASSWDRGTEYF.

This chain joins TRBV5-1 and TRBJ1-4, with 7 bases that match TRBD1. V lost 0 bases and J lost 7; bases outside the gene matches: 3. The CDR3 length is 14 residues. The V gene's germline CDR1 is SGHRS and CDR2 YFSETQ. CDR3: CASSLDRGGEKLFF. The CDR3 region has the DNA TGCGCCAGCAGCTTGGACAGGGGAGGTGAAAAACTGTTTTTT.

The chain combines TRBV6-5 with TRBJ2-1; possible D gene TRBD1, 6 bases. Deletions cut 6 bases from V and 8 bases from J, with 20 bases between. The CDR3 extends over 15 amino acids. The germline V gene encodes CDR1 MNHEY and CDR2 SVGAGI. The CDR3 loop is CASSEIQGVSDEQFF. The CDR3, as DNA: TGTGCCAGCAGCGAGATACAGGGAGTGTCTGATGAGCAGTTCTTC.

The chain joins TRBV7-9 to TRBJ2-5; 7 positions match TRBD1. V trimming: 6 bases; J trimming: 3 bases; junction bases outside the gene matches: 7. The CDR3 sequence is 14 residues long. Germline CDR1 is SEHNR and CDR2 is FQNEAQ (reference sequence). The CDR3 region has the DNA TGTGCCAGCAGGCTATCTGGGACAGAAGAGACCCAGTACTTC. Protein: CASRLSGTEETQYF.

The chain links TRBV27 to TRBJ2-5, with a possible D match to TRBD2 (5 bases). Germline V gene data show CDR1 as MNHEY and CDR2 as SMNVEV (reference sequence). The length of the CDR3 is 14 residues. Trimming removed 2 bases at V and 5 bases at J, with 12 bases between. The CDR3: CASSLRGVGETQYF. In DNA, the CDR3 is TGTGCCAGCAGTTTACGGGGAGTTGGGGAGACCCAGTACTTC.

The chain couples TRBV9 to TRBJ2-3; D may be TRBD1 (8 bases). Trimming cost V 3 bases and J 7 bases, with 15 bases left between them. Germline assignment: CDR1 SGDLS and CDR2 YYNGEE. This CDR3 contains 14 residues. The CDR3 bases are TGTGCCAGCAGCGGCGGACAGGGAGGGAATACGCAGTATTTT. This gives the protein CASSGGQGGNTQYF.

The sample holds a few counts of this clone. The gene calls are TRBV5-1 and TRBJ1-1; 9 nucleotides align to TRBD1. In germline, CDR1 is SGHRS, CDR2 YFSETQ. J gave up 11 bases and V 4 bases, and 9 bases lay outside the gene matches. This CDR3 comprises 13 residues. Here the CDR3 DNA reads TGCGCCAGCAGCCGGGGGACAGGGATGGATGCTTTCTTT. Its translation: CASSRGTGMDAFF. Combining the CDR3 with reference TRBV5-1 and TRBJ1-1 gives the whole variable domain KAGVTQTPRYLIKTRGQQVTLSCSPISGHRSVSWYQQTPGQGLQFLFEYFSETQRNKGNFPGRFSGRQFSNSRSEMNVSTLELGDSALYLCASSRGTGMDAFFGQGTRLTVV.

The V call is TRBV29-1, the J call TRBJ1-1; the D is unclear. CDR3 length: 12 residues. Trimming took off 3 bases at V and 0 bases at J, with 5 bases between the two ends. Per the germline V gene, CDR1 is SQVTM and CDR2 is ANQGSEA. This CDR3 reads CSVERMNTEAFF. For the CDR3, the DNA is TGCAGCGTTGAGAGGATGAACACTGAAGCTTTCTTT.

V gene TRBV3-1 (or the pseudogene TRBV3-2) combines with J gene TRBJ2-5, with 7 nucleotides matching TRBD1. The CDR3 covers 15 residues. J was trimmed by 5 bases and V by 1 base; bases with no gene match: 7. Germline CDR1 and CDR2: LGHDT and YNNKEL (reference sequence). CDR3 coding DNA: TGTGCCAGCAGCCAAGGCACAGGGGAAAGGGAGACCCAGTACTTC. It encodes CASSQGTGERETQYF.

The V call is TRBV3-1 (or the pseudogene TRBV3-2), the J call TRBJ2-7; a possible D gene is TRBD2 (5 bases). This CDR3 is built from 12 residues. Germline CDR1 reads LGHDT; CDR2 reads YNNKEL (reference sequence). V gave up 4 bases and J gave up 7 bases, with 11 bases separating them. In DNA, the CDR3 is TGTGCCAGCAGCCGGGGAGATGCGGAGCAGTACTTC. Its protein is CASSRGDAEQYF.

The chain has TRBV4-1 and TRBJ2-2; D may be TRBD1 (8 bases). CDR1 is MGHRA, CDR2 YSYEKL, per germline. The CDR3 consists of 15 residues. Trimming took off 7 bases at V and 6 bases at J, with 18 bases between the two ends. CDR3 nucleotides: TGCGCCAGCAAATTCGGACAGGGAGGGGCCGGGGAGCTGTTTTTT. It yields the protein CASKFGQGGAGELFF.

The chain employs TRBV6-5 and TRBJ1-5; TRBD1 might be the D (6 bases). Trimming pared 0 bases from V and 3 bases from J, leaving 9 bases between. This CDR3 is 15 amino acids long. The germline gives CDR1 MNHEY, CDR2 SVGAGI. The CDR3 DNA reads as TGTGCCAGCAGTTACTCCCTGGGGGCCAATCAGCCCCAGCATTTT. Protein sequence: CASSYSLGANQPQHF.

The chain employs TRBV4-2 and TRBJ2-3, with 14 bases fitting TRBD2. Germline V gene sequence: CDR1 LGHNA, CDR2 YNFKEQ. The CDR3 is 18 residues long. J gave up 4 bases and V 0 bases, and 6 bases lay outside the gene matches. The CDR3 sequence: CASSQETSGGAVSDTQYF. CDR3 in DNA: TGTGCCAGCAGCCAAGAGACTAGCGGGGGGGCGGTATCAGATACGCAGTATTTT.

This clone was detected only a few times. The CDR3 loop is CASSYGTGVSGELFF. CDR3 in DNA: TGTGCCAGCAGCTACGGTACAGGGGTGAGCGGGGAGCTGTTTTTT. The chain couples TRBV7-3 to TRBJ2-2; TRBD1 agrees at 7 bases. Germline trimming cut 4 bases from V and 7 bases from J; bases unmatched to any gene: 9. The germline CDR1 and CDR2 sequences are SGHTA and FQGTGA. This CDR3 comprises 15 residues.

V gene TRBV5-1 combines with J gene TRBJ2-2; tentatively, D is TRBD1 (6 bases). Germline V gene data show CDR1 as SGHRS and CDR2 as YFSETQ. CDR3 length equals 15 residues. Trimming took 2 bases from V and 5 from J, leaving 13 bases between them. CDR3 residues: CASSLTGLRTGELFF. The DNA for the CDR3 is TGCGCCAGCAGCTTAACAGGGCTGAGAACCGGGGAGCTGTTTTTT.

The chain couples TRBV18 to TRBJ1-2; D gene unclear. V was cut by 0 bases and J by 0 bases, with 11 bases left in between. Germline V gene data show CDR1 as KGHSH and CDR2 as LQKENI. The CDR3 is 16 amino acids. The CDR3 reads CASSPPGMGANYGYTF. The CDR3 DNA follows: TGTGCCAGCTCACCACCGGGTATGGGAGCTAACTATGGCTACACCTTC.

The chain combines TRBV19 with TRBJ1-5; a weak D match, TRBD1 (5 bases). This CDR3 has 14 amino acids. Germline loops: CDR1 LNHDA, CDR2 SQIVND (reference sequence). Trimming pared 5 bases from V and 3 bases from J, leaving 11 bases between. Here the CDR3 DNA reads TGTGCCAGTAGTGTACAGGTTTACAATCAGCCCCAGCATTTT. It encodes CASSVQVYNQPQHF.

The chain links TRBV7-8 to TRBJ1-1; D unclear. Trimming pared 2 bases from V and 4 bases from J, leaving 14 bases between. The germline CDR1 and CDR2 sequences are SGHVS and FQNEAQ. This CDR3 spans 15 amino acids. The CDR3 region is CASSLWAKMGTEAFF. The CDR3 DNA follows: TGTGCCAGCAGCTTATGGGCGAAAATGGGCACTGAAGCTTTCTTT.

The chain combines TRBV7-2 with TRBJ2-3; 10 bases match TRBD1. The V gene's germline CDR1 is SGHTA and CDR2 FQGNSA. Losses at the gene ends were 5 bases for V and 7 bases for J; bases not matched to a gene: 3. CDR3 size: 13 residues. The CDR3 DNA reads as TGTGCCAGCAGCCCGACAGGGGGCTATACGCAGTATTTT. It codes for CASSPTGGYTQYF.

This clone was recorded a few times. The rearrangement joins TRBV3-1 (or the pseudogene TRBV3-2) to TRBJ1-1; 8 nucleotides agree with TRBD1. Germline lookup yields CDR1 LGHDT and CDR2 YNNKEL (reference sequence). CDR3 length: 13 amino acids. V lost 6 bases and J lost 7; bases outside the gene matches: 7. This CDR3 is CASSTTGDSEAFF. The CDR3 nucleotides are TGTGCCAGCAGTACGACAGGGGACAGTGAAGCTTTCTTT.